This T cell receptor (beta chain) is from a study of technical replicates of blood from a handful of donors. Assay: immunoSEQ multiplex PCR; the TCRdb copy retains only in-frame clones and omits some. This sample has approximately 85,000 clones; over 85% occur once, and the top ten carry over 0.25%. Germline V CDR1 and CDR2: SQVTM, ANQGSEA. The CDR3 sequence is 14 residues long. The chain couples TRBV29-1 to TRBJ2-1; D is perhaps TRBD1 (6 bases). The sequencing input was T cells isolated from PBMCs. This TCR derives from a human donor in good health. The CDR3 loop reads CTTNRDEGYNEQFF. CDR3 DNA: TGCACCACTAACAGGGACGAGGGCTACAATGAGCAGTTCTTC.